This entry lists 9 T cell receptor beta chains sequenced from one sample in a study of yellow fever vaccine responses in identical twins. TCRdb passed the RT-PCR reads through MiXCR, listing each CDR3 protein once. The table shows around 20,000 distinct CDR3 sequences, with roughly 75% occurring only once. The sequencing here drew on T cells from blood (PBMCs), unsorted or a sorted subset (not recorded which), taken before or after yellow fever vaccination (not recorded which). The receptors were gathered from a woman aged 18-35 years who received the yellow fever vaccine.

The chain combines TRBV7-3 with TRBJ2-7; D ambiguous. Trimming pared 5 bases from V and 3 bases from J, leaving 14 bases between. Germline CDR1 SGHTA, CDR2 FQGTGA. The CDR3 extends over 14 amino acids. As DNA, the CDR3 is TGTGCCAGCAGCCCCACGGACCTAAGCTACGAGCAGTACTTC. Translation: CASSPTDLSYEQYF. The full variable domain, with the rest looked up from reference TRBV7-3 and TRBJ2-7, is GAGVSQTPSNKVTEKGKYVELRCDPISGHTALYWYRQSLGQGPEFLIYFQGTGAADDSGLPNDRFFAVRPEGSVSTLKIQRTERGDSAVYLCASSPTDLSYEQYFGPGTRLTVT.

This sequence joins TRBV10-2 and TRBJ2-1, with 8 bases identical to TRBD2. With V trimmed by 6 bases and J by 6 bases, 4 bases remained unmatched. Germline CDR1 WSHSY, CDR2 SAAADI. The CDR3 sequence is 13 residues long. CDR3 DNA sequence: TGCGCCAGCAGGAGCGGGAGTGTCAATGAGCAGTTCTTC. It specifies CASRSGSVNEQFF.

The chain links TRBV10-1 to TRBJ1-1; perhaps TRBD1 as D (5 bases). Trimming cost V 7 bases and J 0 bases, with 18 bases left between them. Germline assignment: CDR1 WNHNN and CDR2 SYGVQD (reference sequence). This CDR3 contains 16 residues. The CDR3 DNA is TGCGCCAGCACAGTGGGCGGGGGGAGAATGAACACTGAAGCTTTCTTT. Its protein product is CASTVGGGRMNTEAFF.

This clonotype was found once. The chain uses TRBV5-1 and TRBJ2-3; TRBD1 aligns across 7 bases. This CDR3 is built from 16 residues. Unmatched junction bases numbered 6, after V lost 0 bases and J lost 2 bases. Germline values: CDR1 SGHRS, CDR2 YFSETQ. This chain's CDR3 is CASSLGDSLTTDTQYF. As DNA, the CDR3 is TGCGCCAGCAGCTTGGGGGACAGCCTAACCACAGATACGCAGTATTTT. Full variable domain (outside the CDR3, taken from reference TRBV5-1 and TRBJ2-3): KAGVTQTPRYLIKTRGQQVTLSCSPISGHRSVSWYQQTPGQGLQFLFEYFSETQRNKGNFPGRFSGRQFSNSRSEMNVSTLELGDSALYLCASSLGDSLTTDTQYFGPGTRLTVL.

The rearrangement links TRBV10-3 to TRBJ2-7, with D perhaps TRBD1 (5 bases). Germline CDR1 reads ENHRY; CDR2 reads SYGVKD. This CDR3 is built from 13 residues. V was clipped by 2 bases and J by 6 bases, with 11 bases between them. Here the CDR3 reads CAISENRQSEQYV. DNA for the CDR3: TGTGCCATCAGTGAGAATCGACAGAGCGAGCAGTACGTC.

The V and J genes are TRBV4-1 and TRBJ2-1; D is undetermined. CDR1 is MGHRA and CDR2 is YSYEKL in the germline V gene. The V end lost 0 bases, the J end lost 12 bases, and 9 bases lay between the germline ends. CDR3 length: 12 residues. In DNA, the CDR3 is TGCGCCAGCAGCCAAGACGCACTACGGCAGTTCTTC. It translates to CASSQDALRQFF.

The chain is built from TRBV29-1 and TRBJ2-1; the match to TRBD2 covers 8 bases. The CDR3 spans 14 residues. Trimming took 6 bases from V and 4 from J; bases not matched to a gene: 8. Germline V CDR1 and CDR2: SQVTM, ANQGSEA. CDR3 amino acids: CSVKAGERYNEQFF. CDR3 nucleotide sequence: TGCAGCGTAAAAGCGGGGGAAAGATACAATGAGCAGTTCTTC.

This clonotype was seen a single time. The rearrangement uses TRBV29-1 and TRBJ2-1; 11 nucleotides agree with TRBD2. CDR3 length: 16 amino acids. V shed 7 bases and J 4 bases; nucleotides not matched to a gene: 12. Germline CDR1 reads SQVTM; CDR2 reads ANQGSEA. The CDR3 region is CSARDSGTSGYNEQFF. The CDR3, as DNA: TGCAGCGCCCGTGATTCCGGGACTAGCGGATACAATGAGCAGTTCTTC.

The V gene is TRBV11-3, the J gene TRBJ2-1; TRBD2 aligns across 10 bases. V lost 5 bases to trimming and J lost 0 bases; unmatched junction nucleotides: 4. The CDR3 spans 16 residues. Germline CDR1 and CDR2: SGHNT and YENEEA. In nucleotides, the CDR3 is TGTGCCAGCAGCACATGGACTAGCGGCTCCTACAATGAGCAGTTCTTC. Encoded protein: CASSTWTSGSYNEQFF.